This T cell receptor beta chain was retrieved from a study of T cell changes during pregnancy in multiple sclerosis. Assay: immunoSEQ multiplex PCR; the TCRdb copy retains only in-frame clones and omits some. The profile shows roughly 90,000 clones, 90% to 95% of them singletons. The CDR3 runs 14 residues. Germline trimming cut 6 bases from V and 5 bases from J; bases unmatched to any gene: 7. The germline gives CDR1 SQVTM, CDR2 ANQGSEA. The V call is TRBV29-1, the J call TRBJ1-4; 9 bases agree with TRBD1. This clonotype was obtained from a female donor with multiple sclerosis, enrolled in a pregnancy study. The source was peripheral blood, collected in the third trimester of pregnancy. CDR3 bases: TGCAGCGTCGCACGAGGGACAGGGAATGAAAAACTGTTTTTT. It yields the protein CSVARGTGNEKLFF. The full variable domain, completed using reference TRBV29-1 and TRBJ1-4, is SAVISQKPSRDICQRGTSLTIQCQVDSQVTMMFWYRQQPGQSLTLIATANQGSEATYESGFVIDKFPISRPNLTFSTLTVSNMSPEDSSIYLCSVARGTGNEKLFFGSGTQLSVL.